The sequence of this T cell receptor beta chain was determined in a study of T-cell memory formation after mild COVID-19. At the level of the study: TCR clusters mostly belonged to single donors.

This clonotype was seen only a few times. Its antigen is still unknown. Germline V CDR1 and CDR2: SQVTM, ANQGSEA. The ends lost 1 base at V and 5 bases at J; junction bases unmatched: 13. The CDR3 extends over 16 amino acids. MiXCR, applied by TCRdb to the 5' RACE reads, yields one record per CDR3 protein. The sample contains 150,000 or so distinct CDR3 sequences, approximately 14% of which appear only once. Study findings and constraints: Pre-infection memory harbored some responding clones, suggesting cross-reactive memory joined. The study found contracting CD4+ clones mainly in CM and EM and contracting CD8+ clones in EMRA. Later expanders leaned CD4+, whereas day 15 to 85 contracting clones were balanced CD4/CD8.

Material: PBMCs or a T cell subset sorted from them (not recorded which). The rearrangement joins TRBV29-1 to TRBJ1-2; TRBD1 matches at 7 bases. The receptor's source is an adult woman who had mild COVID-19 (a few samples of this study predate the infection). Cell type and time point are not known. CDR3 DNA: TGCAGCGTTGAAGTCTCCGCACACAGGGGCCCTTATGGCTACACCTTC. This sequence encodes CSVEVSAHRGPYGYTF. The variable domain in full, completed from reference TRBV29-1 and TRBJ1-2, reads SAVISQKPSRDICQRGTSLTIQCQVDSQVTMMFWYRQQPGQSLTLIATANQGSEATYESGFVIDKFPISRPNLTFSTLTVSNMSPEDSSIYLCSVEVSAHRGPYGYTFGSGTRLTVV.